The sequence of this T cell receptor beta chain was determined in a study of control samples from healthy donors and cancer patients. Clones were read by immunoSEQ multiplex PCR, and TCRdb kept only the in-frame ones, dropping some. Among 90,000 to 100,000 clones, about 79% were seen once, and the ten largest hold about 10%. Per germline, CDR1 LNHDA and CDR2 SQIVND (reference sequence). CDR3 length: 14 amino acids. V was shortened by 4 bases and J by 4 bases, with 13 bases between the two germline ends. This clonotype originated in a young woman in good health. V usage is TRBV19 and J usage is TRBJ1-2, with a possible D match to TRBD1 (6 bases). The source material was blood. CDR3 sequence (DNA): TGTGCCAGTAGTAACCAGGGGACCCCCTATGGCTACACCTTC. It yields the protein CASSNQGTPYGYTF.